This TCR beta chain was sequenced during a study of Graves' ophthalmopathy and Graves' hyperthyroidism. Study-level information: Stable hyperthyroidism meant no ophthalmopathy within 18 months of follow-up.

Amplified material comprised TCR beta CDR3 regions derived from RNA transcripts. The first-round RT-PCR employed HTBI primers together with the Qiagen OneStep RT-PCR kit. A multiplex PCR was then performed as the second round. One entry per CDR3 protein, called by TCRdb with MiXCR from the multiplex PCR reads. Of roughly 1.1 million distinct CDR3 sequences in the sample, 35% to 40% were seen once. Note on this clonotype: What it binds is unknown.

After removal of 6 bases from V and 5 bases from J, the junction contained 7 bases not matched to a gene. The germline V gene has CDR1 SGHVS and CDR2 FQNEAQ. This CDR3 region has 14 residues. General study points: The model flagged ophthalmopathy progression at approximately 70% sensitivity and nearly 75% specificity.

The chain employs TRBV7-8 and TRBJ1-5; 7 bases match TRBD1. The sequenced sample was peripheral blood or thyroid tissue (not recorded which). This clonotype originated in an adult man with Graves' hyperthyroidism. CDR3 sequence (DNA): TGTGCCAGCAGACCGACAGGGCGGGATCAGCCCCAGCATTTT. This codes for CASRPTGRDQPQHF.